A single sample gave rise to the 23 T cell receptor beta chains below, sequenced in a study of identical twins. A single record per CDR3 protein comes from TCRdb applying MiXCR to the 5' RACE reads. The repertoire holds 400,000 to 500,000 distinct CDR3 sequences, roughly 20% seen once, with 9% to 15% in the top ten. The sequenced sample consisted of naive T cells sorted from blood. These receptors all come from a man aged 45 to 65 in good health.

This clonotype was counted many times. The chain carries TRBV12-3 or TRBV12-4 and TRBJ1-2; 8 bases agree with TRBD1. Trimming cost V 2 bases and J 4 bases; bases outside gene matches: 0. The CDR3 is 13 residues long. The CDR3, as DNA: TGTGCCAGCAGTTTACAGGGGGCCTATGGCTACACCTTC. Translated, it gives CASSLQGAYGYTF.

This clonotype was observed a few times. The CDR3: CASSPAVTNTEAFF. The CDR3 DNA sequence: TGTGCCAGCAGTCCGGCGGTGACGAACACTGAAGCTTTCTTT. The V call is TRBV6-2 or TRBV6-3, the J call TRBJ1-1; no clear D. Trimming stripped 5 bases from V and 1 base from J, with 11 bases between. CDR3 length equals 14 residues. Germline V gene lookup returns CDR1 MNHEY and CDR2 SVGEGT.

This clonotype occurred many times. This chain joins TRBV24-1 and TRBJ2-1; unclear D gene. Germline CDR1 reads KGHDR; CDR2 reads SFDVKD. V lost 3 bases to trimming and J lost 3 bases, with 8 bases between them. The CDR3 runs to 14 residues. The CDR3 nucleotides are TGTGCCACCAGTGATGCGACTGGCTACAATGAGCAGTTCTTC. Translation: CATSDATGYNEQFF.

Only a few counts were recorded for this clonotype. The gene calls are TRBV7-2 and TRBJ2-1, with TRBD2 identical over 8 bases. The V segment lost 6 bases and the J segment 8 bases; nucleotides outside the gene matches: 12. CDR3 length: 15 residues. Germline V CDR1 and CDR2: SGHTA, FQGNSA. CDR3 DNA: TGTGCCAGCAGAGAACTAGCGGACCTAAGTTATGAGCAGTTCTTC. Its protein product is CASRELADLSYEQFF.

This sequence joins TRBV5-1 and TRBJ2-5; D is uncertain. The V end was cut by 5 bases, the J end by 5 bases, with 4 bases between. CDR3 length: 10 amino acids. Looked up from germline, CDR1 is SGHRS and CDR2 is YFSETQ. CDR3 amino acids: CASRSETQYF. The CDR3 nucleotides read TGCGCCAGCAGGAGTGAGACCCAGTACTTC.

The J gene is TRBJ2-1, the V gene TRBV25-1; 8 bases map to TRBD1. J gave up 8 bases and V 2 bases, and 11 bases lay outside the gene matches. Germline CDR1 and CDR2: MGHDK and SYGVNS. The CDR3 covers 16 residues. CDR3 amino acids: CASSEDRGRFGDEQFF. The CDR3, as DNA: TGTGCCAGCAGTGAAGACAGGGGTAGATTCGGGGATGAGCAGTTCTTC.

This clonotype was detected only once. V and J are TRBV11-1 and TRBJ2-2; 8 nucleotides align to TRBD2. The ends lost 6 bases at V and 3 bases at J; junction bases unmatched: 15. CDR3 size: 18 residues. CDR1 is SGHAT, CDR2 FQDESV, per germline (reference sequence). CDR3 region: CASRISYGGASHTGELFF. The DNA of the CDR3 is TGTGCCAGCAGGATTTCGTACGGGGGGGCCTCTCACACCGGGGAGCTGTTTTTT.

The chain joins TRBV3-1 to TRBJ2-7; no firm D call. Trimming removed 6 bases at V and 0 bases at J, with 6 bases between. The germline V gene has CDR1 LGHDT and CDR2 YNNKEL (reference sequence). The CDR3 is 12 amino acids. CDR3 amino acids: CASRGFSYEQYF. CDR3 DNA: TGTGCCAGCAGGGGTTTCTCCTACGAGCAGTACTTC.

Only a few counts were recorded for this clonotype. The genes are TRBV6-2 or TRBV6-3 and TRBJ1-6; maybe TRBD1 (6 bases). The germline V and J ends were trimmed by 5 bases and 6 bases, with 14 bases remaining between them. CDR3 size: 15 residues. Germline assignment: CDR1 MNHEY and CDR2 SVGEGT. CDR3: CASSPRRGPNSPLHF. The CDR3 region has the DNA TGTGCCAGCAGTCCACGACGGGGGCCTAATTCACCCCTCCACTTT.

The chain uses TRBV5-4 and TRBJ2-1; the match to TRBD2 covers 9 bases. After removal of 6 bases from V and 3 bases from J, the junction contained 4 bases not matched to a gene. CDR3 size: 14 residues. CDR1 is SGHNT and CDR2 is YYREEE in the germline V gene (reference sequence). Written as DNA, the CDR3 is TGTGCCAGCATTAGCGGGGGTAACTACAATGAGCAGTTCTTC. Its protein is CASISGGNYNEQFF.

This clonotype was counted only a few times. The chain employs TRBV20-1 and TRBJ1-1, with 7 bases that match TRBD1. CDR1 and CDR2 (germline): DFQATT, SNEGSKA (reference sequence). CDR3 length equals 13 residues. The J segment lost 4 bases and the V segment lost 0 bases, leaving 2 bases of the junction unmatched. Here the CDR3 DNA reads TGCAGTGCTAGAGAGGCAGGGGGCACTGAAGCTTTCTTT. It encodes CSAREAGGTEAFF.

This clonotype was observed at least ten times. In DNA form, the CDR3 reads TGCAGTGCTACCCAGAGCACTAACTATGGCTACACCTTC. This sequence encodes CSATQSTNYGYTF. The chain links TRBV20-1 to TRBJ1-2, with D hard to call. Germline V gene sequence: CDR1 DFQATT, CDR2 SNEGSKA (reference sequence). The V and J ends lost 4 bases and 0 bases respectively, with 9 bases between them. The CDR3 runs to 13 residues.

J is TRBJ2-7 and V is TRBV6-1, with D possibly matching TRBD1 (5 bases). The CDR3 is made up of 14 amino acids. Germline values: CDR1 MNHNS, CDR2 SASEGT. The V gene lost 6 bases and the J gene lost 0 bases, with 12 bases spanning the gap. CDR3 region: CASRATDISYEQYF. The CDR3 DNA reads TGTGCCAGCAGAGCGACAGATATCTCCTACGAGCAGTACTTC.

This sequence joins TRBV4-2 and TRBJ2-3; TRBD2 agrees at 12 bases. V lost 0 bases, J lost 2 bases, and 6 bases stayed unmatched. The CDR3 has 18 residues. From germline, CDR1 is LGHNA and CDR2 YNFKEQ. CDR3 residues: CASSQEAGLAGHTDTQYF. The CDR3 nucleotides read TGTGCCAGCAGCCAAGAGGCAGGACTAGCGGGACACACAGATACGCAGTATTTT.

A few counts support this clonotype. The chain links TRBV20-1 to TRBJ2-7; TRBD1 or TRBD2 may be the D gene (5 bases each). V lost 0 bases and J 0 bases, leaving 9 bases between the germline ends. In germline, CDR1 is DFQATT, CDR2 SNEGSKA (reference sequence). The CDR3 length is 14 residues. Here the CDR3 DNA reads TGCAGTGCTAGAGATCAGGGAGTCTCCTACGAGCAGTACTTC. Translating gives CSARDQGVSYEQYF.

This clonotype was detected only a few times. The chain has TRBV5-1 and TRBJ2-3; 10 bases match TRBD2. CDR3 size: 17 residues. Looked up from germline, CDR1 is SGHRS and CDR2 is YFSETQ. Trimming cost V 3 bases and J 2 bases; bases outside gene matches: 9. CDR3 in DNA: TGCGCCAGCAGCTGGGGAGGAGCGGGAGGGCCCACAGATACGCAGTATTTT. Its protein product is CASSWGGAGGPTDTQYF.

Only a few counts were recorded for this clonotype. The J gene is TRBJ2-7, the V gene TRBV7-2; a possible D gene is TRBD2 (7 bases). Deletions cut 10 bases from V and 3 bases from J, with 13 bases between. Germline loops: CDR1 SGHTA, CDR2 FQGNSA. The CDR3 spans 12 residues. Here the CDR3 reads CATEGGDYEQYF. CDR3 in DNA: TGTGCCACCGAAGGGGGGGACTACGAGCAGTACTTC. Complete variable domain (other parts from reference TRBV7-2 and TRBJ2-7): GAGVSQSPSNKVTEKGKDVELRCDPISGHTALYWYRQSLGQGLEFLIYFQGNSAPDKSGLPSDRFSAERTGGSVSTLTIQRTQQEDSAVYLCATEGGDYEQYFGPGTRLTVT.

This chain connects TRBV27 to TRBJ1-1, with D unresolved. V lost 6 bases to trimming and J lost 5 bases, with 10 bases between them. CDR3 size: 12 residues. Looked up from germline, CDR1 is MNHEY and CDR2 is SMNVEV (reference sequence). The CDR3 protein is CASRLGETEAFF. CDR3 DNA sequence: TGTGCCAGCAGACTCGGTGAAACTGAAGCTTTCTTT.

This clonotype was detected a few times. V and J are TRBV5-6 and TRBJ2-1; tentatively, D is TRBD1 (5 bases). Germline V gives CDR1 SGHDT, CDR2 YYEEEE. The CDR3 length is 14 residues. Deletions cut 2 bases from V and 4 bases from J, with 10 bases between. The CDR3 nucleotides read TGTGCCAGCAGCTTCAGGGCCCCTTACAATGAGCAGTTCTTC. It translates to CASSFRAPYNEQFF.

The CDR3 loop reads CASSPFRQGGTDTQYF. CDR3 bases: TGTGCCAGCAGCCCTTTCCGGCAGGGAGGCACAGATACGCAGTATTTT. This chain joins TRBV9 and TRBJ2-3; D may correspond to TRBD1 or TRBD2 (5 bases each). The germline V gene has CDR1 SGDLS and CDR2 YYNGEE. The CDR3 spans 16 residues. Trimming shortened V by 4 bases and J by 1 base, and 16 bases separated the two germline ends.

This clonotype was observed many times. V and J are TRBV4-1 and TRBJ1-5; D not certain. V lost 0 bases and J 9 bases, leaving 18 bases between the germline ends. The CDR3 contains 16 residues. Germline values: CDR1 MGHRA, CDR2 YSYEKL. CDR3 amino acids: CASSQDLAQRIRPQHF. The CDR3 nucleotides are TGCGCCAGCAGCCAAGATTTGGCACAGAGGATTCGGCCCCAGCATTTT.

The chain combines TRBV20-1 with TRBJ2-5; D ambiguous. This CDR3 region has 12 residues. The V end lost 3 bases, the J end lost 2 bases, and 7 bases lay between the germline ends. Germline values: CDR1 DFQATT, CDR2 SNEGSKA (reference sequence). The CDR3 DNA follows: TGCAGTGCTAGTTATGTACAAGAGACCCAGTACTTC. It encodes CSASYVQETQYF.

This chain connects TRBV4-1 to TRBJ2-7, with D tentatively TRBD2 (5 bases). The ends were cut back, 0 bases at V and 4 bases at J, with 13 bases in the middle. The CDR3 has 15 residues. Per germline, CDR1 MGHRA and CDR2 YSYEKL. CDR3 coding DNA: TGCGCCAGCAGCCAAGATGGTGCTAGCAGGTACGAGCAGTACTTC. This encodes CASSQDGASRYEQYF.